This passage covers 19 T cell receptor beta chains from one sample sequenced in a study of T cell responses to AZD1222 COVID-19 vaccine. Profiling relied on immunoSEQ multiplex PCR, and the TCRdb table lists in-frame clones only, not all of them. The sample yields some 49,000 clones, 60% to 85% seen once. The specimen comprised peripheral blood, sampled on day 0 of AZD1222 vaccination. These TCRs come from an adult in good health.

J is TRBJ2-6 and V is TRBV11-3; D not resolved. The CDR3 runs to 13 residues. Germline V gene lookup returns CDR1 SGHNT and CDR2 YENEEA. V lost 2 bases and J 4 bases, leaving 3 bases between the germline ends. Here the CDR3 reads CASSLLGANVLTF. The CDR3 DNA reads as TGTGCCAGCAGCTTATTGGGGGCCAACGTCCTGACTTTC.

The chain combines TRBV7-9 with TRBJ2-2, with D unclear. Trimming shortened V by 5 bases and J by 1 base, and 14 bases separated the two germline ends. CDR1 is SEHNR, CDR2 FQNEAQ, per germline (reference sequence). The length of the CDR3 is 16 residues. CDR3: CASSPRQALNTGELFF. The DNA of the CDR3 is TGTGCCAGCAGCCCCCGGCAGGCCCTGAACACCGGGGAGCTGTTTTTT.

CDR3: CASSSPAGELFF. In nucleotides, the CDR3 is TGTGCCAGCAGTTCGCCAGCCGGGGAGCTGTTTTTT. V is TRBV12-3 or TRBV12-4 and J is TRBJ2-2; D not certain. Trimming shortened V by 4 bases and J by 6 bases, and 6 bases separated the two germline ends. CDR3 size: 12 residues.

CDR3 in amino acids: CASSLNTQRQPQHF. The DNA for the CDR3 is TGTGCCAGCAGCTTAAACACACAGAGGCAGCCCCAGCATTTT. The gene calls are TRBV7-8 and TRBJ1-5; D remains unclear. Deletions cut 2 bases from V and 7 bases from J, with 12 bases between. The CDR3 sequence is 14 residues long. Germline values: CDR1 SGHVS, CDR2 FQNEAQ.

The chain links TRBV10-3 to TRBJ1-1; D remains ambiguous. Germline V gene sequence: CDR1 ENHRY, CDR2 SYGVKD. This CDR3 is 13 amino acids long. V dropped 3 bases and J dropped 7 bases, with 12 bases sitting between them. The CDR3 sequence is CAISEEGRGEAFF. CDR3 DNA: TGTGCCATCAGTGAAGAGGGTCGGGGTGAAGCTTTCTTT.

The J gene is TRBJ2-2, the V gene TRBV18; no clear D. The CDR3 sequence is 14 residues long. The V and J ends lost 6 bases and 1 base respectively, with 9 bases between them. CDR1 is KGHSH, CDR2 LQKENI, per germline. The CDR3 reads CASSQQQNTGELFF. CDR3 nucleotide sequence: TGTGCCAGCTCCCAACAACAGAACACCGGGGAGCTGTTTTTT.

This chain links TRBV15 with TRBJ2-7; no clear D gene. In germline, CDR1 is LNHNV, CDR2 YYDKDF (reference sequence). V lost 1 base to trimming and J lost 0 bases, with 13 bases between them. The CDR3 spans 16 residues. This CDR3 reads CATSRADGLRSYEQYF. CDR3 in DNA: TGTGCCACCAGCAGAGCAGACGGGTTACGCTCCTACGAGCAGTACTTC.

The rearrangement uses TRBV24-1 and TRBJ2-1; TRBD2 agrees at 8 bases. This CDR3 comprises 14 residues. The J segment lost 13 bases and the V segment lost 9 bases, leaving 16 bases of the junction unmatched. Germline CDR1 reads KGHDR; CDR2 reads SFDVKD. The CDR3 spells CATSDLGSGTGQFF. DNA of the CDR3: TGTGCCACCTCCGACCTCGGTAGCGGGACGGGCCAGTTCTTC.

This rearrangement joins TRBV28 to TRBJ2-5; 7 bases are a match to TRBD1. J was trimmed by 2 bases and V by 4 bases; bases with no gene match: 1. Per the germline V gene, CDR1 is MDHEN and CDR2 is SYDVKM. CDR3 length: 13 amino acids. The CDR3 DNA reads TGTGCCAGCAGTTCGGGACAGCAAGAGACCCAGTACTTC. Translation gives CASSSGQQETQYF.

This clone showed up just a few times. The chain joins TRBV6-5 to TRBJ1-5; D ambiguous. V lost 8 bases, J lost 1 base, and 15 bases lay in between. Germline CDR1 reads MNHEY; CDR2 reads SVGAGI. The CDR3 runs 15 residues. CDR3 sequence reads: CASRPLLGSNQPQHF. The CDR3 DNA reads TGTGCCAGCCGTCCTCTCTTAGGAAGCAATCAGCCCCAGCATTTT.

CDR3 region: CASSPVGTTNEKLFF. The CDR3 nucleotides are TGTGCCAGCTCACCAGTGGGAACAACTAATGAAAAACTGTTTTTT. The chain carries TRBV18 and TRBJ1-4; the D is unclear. The germline V and J ends were trimmed by 2 bases and 0 bases, with 7 bases remaining between them. This CDR3 comprises 15 residues. Germline CDR1 reads KGHSH; CDR2 reads LQKENI.

This chain joins TRBV18 and TRBJ2-5; no clear D. The CDR3 extends over 12 amino acids. V lost 0 bases to trimming and J lost 5 bases, with 4 bases between them. Germline CDR1 is KGHSH and CDR2 is LQKENI. CDR3 in amino acids: CASSPPWETQYF. For the CDR3, the DNA is TGTGCCAGCTCACCACCATGGGAGACCCAGTACTTC.

CDR3 region: CAWSPRGNTEAFF. CDR3 coding DNA: TGTGCCTGGAGCCCCCGGGGGAACACTGAAGCTTTCTTT. The chain is built from TRBV30 and TRBJ1-1; unclear D gene. The CDR3 runs to 13 residues. Trimming pared 3 bases from V and 1 base from J, leaving 9 bases between. Germline V gives CDR1 GTSNPN, CDR2 SVGIG (reference sequence).

Details on this clone: Additional DNA sequences in this sample encode the identical CDR3. The chain carries TRBV7-2 and TRBJ2-5, with D hard to call. The CDR3 sequence is 13 residues long. The V end was cut by 1 base, the J end by 4 bases, with 7 bases between. The germline V gene encodes CDR1 SGHTA and CDR2 FQGNSA. The CDR3 sequence is CASSLVLGETQYF. The CDR3 DNA reads TGTGCCAGCAGCTTAGTACTCGGAGAGACCCAGTACTTC.

This clone turned up a few times. V is TRBV5-8 and J is TRBJ1-4; TRBD1 aligns across 7 bases. The V gene's germline CDR1 is SGHTS and CDR2 YDEGEE. Trimming took 5 bases from V and 4 from J; bases not matched to a gene: 8. The CDR3 contains 15 residues. The chain's CDR3 is CASSSGTAGNEKLFF. CDR3 nucleotides: TGTGCCAGCAGTTCCGGGACAGCGGGTAATGAAAAACTGTTTTTT. Filled out from reference TRBV5-8 and TRBJ1-4, the complete variable domain reads EAGVTQSPTHLIKTRGQQATLRCSPISGHTSVYWYQQALGLGLQFLLWYDEGEERNRGNFPPRFSGRQFPNYSSELNVNALELEDSALYLCASSSGTAGNEKLFFGSGTQLSVL.

This rearrangement joins TRBV28 to TRBJ2-3; D unresolved. Germline CDR1 and CDR2: MDHEN and SYDVKM. The CDR3 has 11 residues. With 4 bases removed from V and 5 bases from J, the gap between germline ends came to 4 bases. DNA for the CDR3: TGTGCCAGCAGTTCCGTAGATACGCAGTATTTT. Protein sequence: CASSSVDTQYF.

The chain couples TRBV3-1 (or the pseudogene TRBV3-2) to TRBJ1-1; 8 bases line up with TRBD1. Germline V lookup: CDR1 LGHDT, CDR2 YNNKEL (reference sequence). CDR3 length: 14 amino acids. Trimming removed 4 bases from V and 7 bases from J; junction bases left unmatched: 8. For the CDR3, the DNA is TGTGCCAGCAGCCCCCAGGCAGGGGGCAATGAAGCTTTCTTT. Translating it yields CASSPQAGGNEAFF.

The chain is built from TRBV5-8 and TRBJ1-1; D gene unclear. This CDR3 region has 14 residues. Between the trimmed V and J ends, which lost 0 bases and 0 bases, there was a span of 6 bases. CDR1 and CDR2 from the germline V gene are SGHTS and YDEGEE. CDR3 in DNA: TGTGCCAGCAGCTTGGACGGACTGAACACTGAAGCTTTCTTT. Translated, it gives CASSLDGLNTEAFF. Together with reference TRBV5-8 and TRBJ1-1, the CDR3 gives the full variable domain: EAGVTQSPTHLIKTRGQQATLRCSPISGHTSVYWYQQALGLGLQFLLWYDEGEERNRGNFPPRFSGRQFPNYSSELNVNALELEDSALYLCASSLDGLNTEAFFGQGTRLTVV.

The chain combines TRBV4-1 with TRBJ1-6; D unclear. This CDR3 is built from 14 residues. Germline lookup yields CDR1 MGHRA and CDR2 YSYEKL. V was cut by 4 bases and J by 7 bases, with 11 bases left in between. DNA for the CDR3: TGCGCCAGCAGCCCCCAGGACCTAAATTCACCCCTCCACTTT. Encoded protein: CASSPQDLNSPLHF.